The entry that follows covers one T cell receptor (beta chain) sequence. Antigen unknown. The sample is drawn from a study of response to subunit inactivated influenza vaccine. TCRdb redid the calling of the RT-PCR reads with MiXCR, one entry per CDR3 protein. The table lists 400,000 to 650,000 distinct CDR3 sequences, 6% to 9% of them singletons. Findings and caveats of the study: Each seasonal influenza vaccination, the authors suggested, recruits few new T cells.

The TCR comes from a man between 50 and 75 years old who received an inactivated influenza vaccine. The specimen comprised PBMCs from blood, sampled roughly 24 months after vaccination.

The CDR3 protein is CASSQNAANNEQFF. Written as DNA, the CDR3 is TGTGCCAGCAGCCAGAACGCGGCTAACAATGAGCAGTTCTTC. This chain links TRBV14 with TRBJ2-1; D remains ambiguous. V lost 3 bases and J 5 bases, leaving 11 bases between the germline ends. Germline-derived CDR1 and CDR2 are SGHDN and FVKESK. The CDR3 contains 14 residues.